This T cell receptor (delta chain) was obtained from a study of gamma-delta chains in newborns, infants, children. At the level of the study: Microbial exposure reportedly drives polyclonal innate γδ T cell expansion after birth.

TCRdb re-called clones from the reads via CATT. The table lists about 3,400 delta-chain clones, around 1.2% of them singletons. Comments on this clone: With only one base between it and a far larger clone, this is likely a read error. The sample has other DNA sequences that encode this CDR3 too.

Unmatched junction bases numbered 9, after V lost 7 bases and J lost 5 bases. Germline loops: CDR1 GEAIGNYY, CDR2 EKD. CDR3 length: 15 residues. The sequence was collected from a child who was a newborn, infant or young child, either healthy, febrile or measles-vaccinated (not recorded which). The chain links TRDV2 to TRDJ2, with 10 bases matching TRDD3. The specimen sequenced was blood. The CDR3, as DNA: TGTGCCTGCGACCTTCTACTGGGGGATACAGCACAACTCTTCTTT. This encodes CACDLLLGDTAQLFF.